Listed below are T cell receptor beta chains from one sample, sequenced in a study of sequential checkpoint blockade in melanoma. The protocol was immunoSEQ multiplex PCR, while the TCRdb copy is restricted to in-frame clones and leaves out a portion. The repertoire holds more than 9,500 clones, with 60% to 80% as singletons. Specimen: CD8+ T cells sorted from blood (inferred from file names), collected from a patient given nivolumab and ipilimumab in sequence. The origin of the receptors is a human donor with melanoma. The CDR3 runs from the conserved cysteine through the conserved F or W. A D gene is named only where the DNA matches it firmly. Clone size is given for some rows only: seen once, a few or many times, or a class if the clone is expanded.

TRBD2 | once | TRBJ2-3 | TRBV6-4 | TGTGCCAGCAGTGACGGCGGGGGGGACACAGATACGCAGTATTTT | CASSDGGGDTDTQYF
TRBD1 | . | TRBJ1-5 | TRBV6-1 | TGTGCCAGCAGGCCTACAGGGGGAAATCAGCCCCAGCATTTT | CASRPTGGNQPQHF
TRBD1 | . | TRBJ2-7 | TRBV6-1 | TGTGCCAGCAGTGAAGCAGAGAACGGACAGGGGCTCCCCTACGAGCAGTACTTC | CASSEAENGQGLPYEQYF
. | . | TRBJ1-1 | TRBV2 | TGTGCCAGTAATATACAGGGTGGTAACACTGAAGCTTTCTTT | CASNIQGGNTEAFF
TRBD1 | . | TRBJ1-2 | TRBV2 | TGTGCCAGCAGTGTACAGGGGGGGGCCTCTAACTATGGCTACACCTTC | CASSVQGGASNYGYTF
TRBD1 | . | TRBJ2-7 | TRBV4-1 | TGCGCCAGCAGCGCCGGGACAGACTACGAGCAGTACTTC | CASSAGTDYEQYF
. | . | TRBJ1-1 | TRBV6-1 | TGTGCCAGCAAGAGTCCTGCTGAAGCTTTCTTT | CASKSPAEAFF
. | . | TRBJ1-1 | TRBV4-1 | TGCGCCAGCAGCCATGGGCCCGGCACTGAAGCTTTCTTT | CASSHGPGTEAFF
TRBD1 | . | TRBJ1-1 | TRBV5-5 | TGTGCCAGCAGCTACAGGGGAATGAACACTGAAGCTTTCTTT | CASSYRGMNTEAFF
. | . | TRBJ1-1 | TRBV7-3 | TGTGCCAGCGGGCACAGGGTGGAGTGCGCTTTCTTT | CASGHRVECAFF
. | . | TRBJ1-1 | TRBV7-3 | TGTGCCAGCAGTGCGGGGCTGGGAGACGAAGCTTTCTTT | CASSAGLGDEAFF
. | . | TRBJ1-2 | TRBV9 | TGTGCCAGCAGCGTACCGTATGGCTACACCTTC | CASSVPYGYTF
. | few | TRBJ2-1 | TRBV10-2 | TGCGCCAGCAGTGACCCCGACAGTAACTCCTACAATGAGCAGTTCTTC | CASSDPDSNSYNEQFF
TRBD2 | . | TRBJ2-1 | TRBV7-9 | TGTGCCGGGACTAGCGGGGTTGAGCAGTTCTTC | CAGTSGVEQFF
. | . | TRBJ2-7 | TRBV11-2 | TGTGCCAGCAGCTCTTTTGGGGGGAGATACGAGCAGTACTTC | CASSSFGGRYEQYF
TRBD2 | . | TRBJ2-7 | TRBV28 | TGTGCCAGCAGGGCTAGCGGAGGGACGTACTACGAGCAGTACTTC | CASRASGGTYYEQYF
. | . | TRBJ1-1 | TRBV9 | TGTGCCAGCAGCGTAGGGGGAGGGATAATGAACACTGAAGCTTTCTTT | CASSVGGGIMNTEAFF
TRBD1 | few | TRBJ2-7 | TRBV7-9 | TGTGCCAGCAGCTTACCGGGACAGTACGAGCAGTACTTC | CASSLPGQYEQYF
. | . | TRBJ2-6 | TRBV6-4 | TGTGCCAGCAGTGACTCACACTCTGGGGCCAACGTCCTGACTTTC | CASSDSHSGANVLTF
. | . | TRBJ2-7 | TRBV10-3 | TGTGCCATCGGTTCAGGGGATAACTACGAGCAGTACTTC | CAIGSGDNYEQYF
. | . | TRBJ1-5 | TRBV21-1 | TGTGCCAGCACCGTAGGGGGCGCCTATCAGCCCCAGCATTTT | CASTVGGAYQPQHF
TRBD1 | few | TRBJ2-7 | TRBV7-9 | TGTGCCAGCAGCTCCGGACAGGGAGGCGAGCAGTACTTC | CASSSGQGGEQYF
TRBD1 | . | TRBJ2-5 | TRBV27 | TGTGCCAGCAGCCTGGACAGGGCGGGTCAAGAGACCCAGTACTTC | CASSLDRAGQETQYF
TRBD2 | . | TRBJ2-7 | TRBV19 | TGTGCCAGTAGTGCCGGTAGCGGGAGCGCCTACGAGCAGTACTTC | CASSAGSGSAYEQYF
. | . | TRBJ1-2 | TRBV5-4 | TGTGCCAGCAGCCTGGTGGGAGGGTTCGCGTATGGCTACACCTTC | CASSLVGGFAYGYTF
. | . | TRBJ2-7 | TRBV7-9 | TGTGCCAGCAGTGACATGGGCTGGGAGCAGTACTTC | CASSDMGWEQYF
. | few | TRBJ2-7 | TRBV19 | TGTGCCAGTAGTATAGATTTCAGGTACGAGCAGTACTTC | CASSIDFRYEQYF
TRBD1 | . | TRBJ1-4 | TRBV5-5 | TGTGCCAGCAGGCCCGGGACAGACCCTGAAAAACTGTTTTTT | CASRPGTDPEKLFF
TRBD2 | . | TRBJ2-3 | TRBV10-3 | TGTGCCATCAGTGGGGGAAACCGGGACTACACAGATACGCAGTATTTT | CAISGGNRDYTDTQYF
. | once | TRBJ2-1 | TRBV7-9 | TGTGCCTATCCGAGGACAGCCGACAATGAGCAGTTCTTC | CAYPRTADNEQFF
TRBD1 | . | TRBJ2-7 | TRBV27 | TGTGCCAGCAGTCCACGGGACAGGGCCGAGCAGTACTTC | CASSPRDRAEQYF
. | . | TRBJ1-1 | TRBV6-1 | TGTGCCAGCAGTGAAGCCGGCAGGGGTACTGAAGCTTTCTTT | CASSEAGRGTEAFF
. | . | TRBJ1-3 | TRBV28 | TGTGCCAGCAGGTACGACGGGTTAAGCTCTGGAAACACCATATATTTT | CASRYDGLSSGNTIYF
TRBD2 | . | TRBJ2-1 | TRBV13 | TGTGCCAGCAGCACTACTAGCGGGGCCTACAATGAGCAGTTCTTC | CASSTTSGAYNEQFF
TRBD2 | . | TRBJ2-1 | TRBV10-3 | TGTGCCATCAGTGACCTTTTGACTAGCGGGGGGTGCAATGAGCAGTTCTTC | CAISDLLTSGGCNEQFF
. | . | TRBJ1-1 | TRBV13 | TGTGCCAGCAGCTTAACCTTCAGGGGACGGAACACTGAAGCTTTCTTT | CASSLTFRGRNTEAFF
. | once | TRBJ1-4 | TRBV19 | TGTGCCAGTAGTATCGGGGGGAATGGAAAACTGTTTTTT | CASSIGGNGKLFF
. | few | TRBJ1-5 | TRBV19 | TGTGCCACGGGGAATCAGCCCCAGCATTTT | CATGNQPQHF
. | . | TRBJ2-3 | TRBV27 | TGTGCCAGCAGTCCCCCCACGAGTACAGATACGCAGTATTTT | CASSPPTSTDTQYF
TRBD1 | . | TRBJ1-5 | TRBV5-6 | TGTGCCAGCAGCGGGGGACAGGGCAGCAATCAGCCCCAGCATTTT | CASSGGQGSNQPQHF
. | . | TRBJ1-1 | TRBV6-5 | TGTGCCAGCAGTTACATAGCGAACACTGAAGCTTTCTTT | CASSYIANTEAFF
. | . | TRBJ2-7 | TRBV2 | TGTGCCAGCAGTCTAGGACAGTCCTACGAGCAGTACTTC | CASSLGQSYEQYF